This T cell receptor beta chain was recorded in a study of blood T cell repertoires in COVID-19. Study context: Acute and convalescent COVID-19 samples came from the United States, Italy and Spain. The cDNA or gDNA used as material had been derived from T cells, B-cell-depleted T cells, or PBMCs.

Sequencing used immunoSEQ multiplex PCR; TCRdb keeps in-frame clones, though not all of them. The sample gives roughly 120,000 clones, 76% of which show up once; roughly 3.8% is in the top ten. Germline CDR1 and CDR2: SNHLY and FYNNEI. The CDR3 has 16 residues. V gave up 2 bases and J gave up 6 bases, with 14 bases separating them. The specimen was peripheral blood. The chain employs TRBV2 and TRBJ1-6, with TRBD1 as a possible D gene (5 bases). This TCR came from an elderly woman with acute or convalescent COVID-19. The CDR3 bases are TGTGCCAGCAGTGAACTGGTGAGGCAGGGTAATTCACCCCTCCACTTT. Its translation: CASSELVRQGNSPLHF.